This record looks at one TCR beta chain sequence and its context. CD3+CD4+ and CD3+CD8+ cells were FACS-sorted from thawed unstimulated PBMCs. Repertoires were generated with immunoSEQ multiplex PCR, while TCRdb's copy carries only in-frame clones and drops some. The sample carries tens of thousands of clones, approximately 92% recorded once. These data come from a study of T cell clones after liver transplantation. Across the whole study: Graft-donor-reactive sequences were compared with third-party-reactive TCRbeta sequences from pre-transplant mixed lymphocyte reactions. Three of eight recipients were HCV-positive; others had non-autoimmune, non-viral indications.

Germline V gene lookup returns CDR1 MGHRA and CDR2 YSYEKL. CDR3 length: 15 amino acids. After removal of 3 bases from V and 4 bases from J, the junction contained 5 bases not matched to a gene. The receptor was derived from a human patient who received a liver transplant. Some T cells may be graft donor cells. This material consisted of CD4+ T cells from blood, taken less than 28 months after liver transplant. The chain links TRBV4-1 to TRBJ2-7; 11 nucleotides line up with TRBD2. The CDR3 DNA sequence: TGCGCCAGCAGCCAGCCGGGACTAGCGGATTACGAGCAGTACTTC. Protein product: CASSQPGLADYEQYF.